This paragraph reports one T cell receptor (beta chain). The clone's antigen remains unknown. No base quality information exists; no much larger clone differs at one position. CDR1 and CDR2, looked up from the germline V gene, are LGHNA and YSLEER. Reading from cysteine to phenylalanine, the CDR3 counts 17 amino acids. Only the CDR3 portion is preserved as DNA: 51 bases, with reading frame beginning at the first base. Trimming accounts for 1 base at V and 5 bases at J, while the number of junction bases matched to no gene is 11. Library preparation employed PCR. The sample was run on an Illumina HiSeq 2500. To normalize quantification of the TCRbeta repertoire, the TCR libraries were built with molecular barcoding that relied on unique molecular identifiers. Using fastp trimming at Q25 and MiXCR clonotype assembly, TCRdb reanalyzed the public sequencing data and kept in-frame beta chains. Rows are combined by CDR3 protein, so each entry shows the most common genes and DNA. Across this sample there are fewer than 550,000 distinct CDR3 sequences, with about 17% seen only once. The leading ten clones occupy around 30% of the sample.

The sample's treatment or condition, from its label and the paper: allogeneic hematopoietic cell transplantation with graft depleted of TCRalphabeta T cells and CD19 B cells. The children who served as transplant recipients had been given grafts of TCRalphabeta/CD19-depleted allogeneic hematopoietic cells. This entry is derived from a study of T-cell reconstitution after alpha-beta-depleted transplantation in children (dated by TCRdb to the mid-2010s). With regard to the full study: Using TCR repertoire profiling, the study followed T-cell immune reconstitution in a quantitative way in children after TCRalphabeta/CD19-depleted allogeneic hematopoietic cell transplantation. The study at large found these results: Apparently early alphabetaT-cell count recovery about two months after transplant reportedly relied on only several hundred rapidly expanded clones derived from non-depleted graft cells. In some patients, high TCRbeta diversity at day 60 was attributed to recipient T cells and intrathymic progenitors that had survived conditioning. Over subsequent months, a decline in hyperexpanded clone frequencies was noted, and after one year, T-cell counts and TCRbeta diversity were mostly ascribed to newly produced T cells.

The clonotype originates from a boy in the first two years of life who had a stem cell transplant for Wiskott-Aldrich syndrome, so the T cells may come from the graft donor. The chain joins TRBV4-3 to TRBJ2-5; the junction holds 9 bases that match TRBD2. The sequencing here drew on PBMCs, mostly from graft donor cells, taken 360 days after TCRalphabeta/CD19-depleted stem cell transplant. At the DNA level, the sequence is TGCGCCAGCAGCCAAGGGAGGACTAGCGCTCGGCAGGAGACCCAGTACTTC. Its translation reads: CASSQGRTSARQETQYF.